Following are 6 T cell receptor beta chains from one sample sequenced in a study of shared clonotypes between healthy human individuals. The method was immunoSEQ multiplex PCR; TCRdb's version includes in-frame clones alone and lacks a portion of them. There are about 1 million clones in the sample; around 76% occur only once, and approximately 1.5% lies in the top ten. Sequences were obtained from memory CD4+ T cells sorted from blood. Subset here: CD45RA-negative fraction. Receptors were obtained from a man between 18 and 35 years old in good health.

This chain uses TRBV5-5 with TRBJ1-6; 9 bases are a match to TRBD1. V lost 5 bases, J lost 4 bases, and 4 bases stayed unmatched. The CDR3 sequence is 15 residues long. CDR1 is SGHKS, CDR2 YYEKEE, per germline (reference sequence). CDR3 in DNA: TGTGCCAGCAGTTGGGGACAGGGTTATAATTCACCCCTCCACTTT. It is translated as CASSWGQGYNSPLHF.

Only one count was recorded for this clone. V is TRBV10-2 and J is TRBJ1-2; TRBD1 aligns across 10 bases. This CDR3 is 15 amino acids long. V was clipped by 0 bases and J by 8 bases; unmatched bases: 6. CDR1 is WSHSY and CDR2 is SAAADI in the germline V gene. The CDR3 sequence: CASSESMGQGRGYTF. The CDR3 bases are TGCGCCAGCAGTGAGTCGATGGGACAGGGGCGCGGCTACACCTTC.

The genes are TRBV6-1 and TRBJ1-5; D is undetermined. Between the trimmed V and J ends, which lost 1 base and 9 bases, there was a span of 13 bases. This CDR3 region has 14 residues. Germline CDR1 reads MNHNS; CDR2 reads SASEGT. CDR3: CASSEEGGVWPQHF. The CDR3 region has the DNA TGTGCCAGCAGTGAAGAAGGCGGCGTATGGCCCCAGCATTTT.

The rearrangement links TRBV27 to TRBJ1-6; possibly TRBD1 for D (5 bases). Trimming cost V 1 base and J 5 bases, with 12 bases left between them. The CDR3 sequence is 16 residues long. Per germline, CDR1 MNHEY and CDR2 SMNVEV (reference sequence). CDR3 residues: CASSLWVQGNNSPLHF. The CDR3 DNA reads TGTGCCAGCAGTTTATGGGTCCAGGGTAATAATTCACCCCTCCACTTT.

Concerning this clone: It may be a read error: a sequence one base away is much more abundant. J is TRBJ2-6 and V is TRBV27; D gene unclear. The CDR3 runs 15 residues. The germline V gene encodes CDR1 MNHEY and CDR2 SMNVEV (reference sequence). V dropped 1 base and J dropped 0 bases, with 4 bases sitting between them. CDR3 region: CASSLYGSGANVLTF. The DNA for the CDR3 is TGTGCCAGCAGTTTATACGGCTCTGGGGCCAACGTCCTGACTTTC.

This chain connects TRBV18 to TRBJ2-2; D remains unclear. The CDR3 has 12 residues. Per the germline V gene, CDR1 is KGHSH and CDR2 is LQKENI. Between the trimmed V and J ends, which lost 3 bases and 6 bases, there was a span of 5 bases. The CDR3 DNA sequence: TGTGCCAGCTCACCCCCCCCCGGGGAGCTGTTTTTT. This encodes CASSPPPGELFF.